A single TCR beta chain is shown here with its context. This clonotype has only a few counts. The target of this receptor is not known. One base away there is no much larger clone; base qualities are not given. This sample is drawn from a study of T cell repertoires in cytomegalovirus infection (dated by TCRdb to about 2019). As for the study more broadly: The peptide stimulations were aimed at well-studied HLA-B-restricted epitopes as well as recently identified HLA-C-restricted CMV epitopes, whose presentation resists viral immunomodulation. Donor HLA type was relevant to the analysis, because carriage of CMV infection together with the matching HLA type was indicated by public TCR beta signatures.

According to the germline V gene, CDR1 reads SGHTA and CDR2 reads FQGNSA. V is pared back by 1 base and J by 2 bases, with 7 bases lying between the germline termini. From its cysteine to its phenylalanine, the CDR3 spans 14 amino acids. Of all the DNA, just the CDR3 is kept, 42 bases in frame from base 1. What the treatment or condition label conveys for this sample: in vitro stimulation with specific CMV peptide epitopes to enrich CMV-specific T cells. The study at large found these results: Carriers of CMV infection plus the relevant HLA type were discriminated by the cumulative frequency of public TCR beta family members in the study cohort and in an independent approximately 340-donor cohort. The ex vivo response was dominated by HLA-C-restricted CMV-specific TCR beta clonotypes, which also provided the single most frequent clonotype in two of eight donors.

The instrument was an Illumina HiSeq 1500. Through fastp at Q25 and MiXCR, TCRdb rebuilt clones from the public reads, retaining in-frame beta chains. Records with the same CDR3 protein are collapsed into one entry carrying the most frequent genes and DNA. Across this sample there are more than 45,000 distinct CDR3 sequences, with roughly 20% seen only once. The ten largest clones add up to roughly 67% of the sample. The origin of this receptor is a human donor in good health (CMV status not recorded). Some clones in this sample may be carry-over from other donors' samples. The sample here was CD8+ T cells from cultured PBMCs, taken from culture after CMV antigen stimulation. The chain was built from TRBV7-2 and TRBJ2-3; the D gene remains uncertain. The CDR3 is CASSLELNTDTQYF. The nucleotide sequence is TGTGCCAGCAGCTTAGAACTGAACACAGATACGCAGTATTTT. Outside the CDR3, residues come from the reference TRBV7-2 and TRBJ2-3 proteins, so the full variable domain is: GAGVSQSPSNKVTEKGKDVELRCDPISGHTALYWYRQSLGQGLEFLIYFQGNSAPDKSGLPSDRFSAERTGGSVSTLTIQRTQQEDSAVYLCASSLELNTDTQYFGPGTRLTVL.